These T cell receptor beta chains were read from a single sample in a study of blood T cell repertoires in COVID-19. The method was immunoSEQ multiplex PCR; TCRdb's version includes in-frame clones alone and lacks a portion of them. The data contain about 370,000 clones, roughly 90% of them singletons. Sequenced input: peripheral blood. All receptors come from a woman aged 30 to 39 with COVID-19, enrolled during active disease. CDR3s include the opening cysteine and the closing phenylalanine or tryptophan. The order of the fields is V gene, J gene, D gene, clone size, CDR3 DNA, CDR3 protein. A D gene is named only where the DNA matches it firmly. Clone sizes are given selectively: once, few, many, or a class where the clone is expanded.

>TRBV2|TRBJ1-2|.|once
TGTGCCAGCGATTCTTTTGCTACAGTCTCTGGCTACACCTTC
CASDSFATVSGYTF
>TRBV29-1|TRBJ1-2|TRBD1|.
TGCAGCGTTGCTAACAGGGGCTATGGCTACACCTTC
CSVANRGYGYTF
>TRBV6-1|TRBJ1-2|.|.
TGTGCCAGCAGTGAGGGTCGGGAAAAAAACTATGGCTACACCTTC
CASSEGREKNYGYTF
>TRBV20-1|TRBJ1-3|TRBD1|.
TGCAGTGCTAGTAAGGGGGCCCTCTCTGGAAACACCATATATTTT
CSASKGALSGNTIYF
>TRBV6-2/TRBV6-3|TRBJ1-1|.|.
TGTGCCAGCAGTTACCCTAGGAACACTGAAGCTTTCTTT
CASSYPRNTEAFF
>TRBV28|TRBJ2-5|TRBD1|.
TGTGCCAGCAGTTCCTCGACAGGGGCCCAAGAGACCCAGTACTTC
CASSSSTGAQETQYF
>TRBV6-2/TRBV6-3|TRBJ2-5|TRBD2|.
TGTGCCAGCAGTTACCCGACGGGGGGTGAGACCCAGTACTTC
CASSYPTGGETQYF
>TRBV5-8|TRBJ1-5|.|.
TGTGCCAGCAGCTTGGACCGGGAGCCCCAGCATTTT
CASSLDREPQHF
>TRBV19|TRBJ2-1|TRBD2|.
TGTGCCAGTAGTAGACCATTAGCGGGATCCTCCAGTGAGCAGTTCTTC
CASSRPLAGSSSEQFF
>TRBV3-1/TRBV3-2|TRBJ1-4|.|few
TGTGCCAGCAGCCGGCGGGACGGGGCTGAAAAACTGTTTTTT
CASSRRDGAEKLFF
>TRBV11-3|TRBJ2-1|TRBD2|.
TGTGCCAGCAGCCTCCGGCAAAGCCGGGAGGGCAATGAGCAGTTCTTC
CASSLRQSREGNEQFF
>TRBV5-4|TRBJ2-1|TRBD2|few
TGTGCCAGCAGACCGGGACTAGCGGGAGGGCCCGATGAGCAGTTCTTC
CASRPGLAGGPDEQFF
>TRBV5-6|TRBJ2-7|TRBD1|.
TGTGCCAGCAGCTTGGTGGGACAGGGGGTATACGAGCAGTACTTC
CASSLVGQGVYEQYF
>TRBV10-3|TRBJ1-1|.|.
TGTGCCATCAGTGAGTCGAGCCAGAACACTGAAGCTTTCTTT
CAISESSQNTEAFF
>TRBV7-2|TRBJ1-6|.|few
TGTGCCAGCAGCTTTGCAGGGTCTCTCAATTCACCCCTCCACTTT
CASSFAGSLNSPLHF
>TRBV6-5|TRBJ1-5|.|.
TGTGCCAGCAGCCGAGACAGAGAAAATCAGCCCCAGCATTTT
CASSRDRENQPQHF
>TRBV27|TRBJ2-1|.|.
TGTGCCAGCAGTTCGACACAGGGGGCTAGCGGGAGTGGCGAGCAGTTCTTC
CASSSTQGASGSGEQFF
>TRBV7-9|TRBJ2-1|.|.
TGTGCCAGCACCCAAGGGGGCGGGGATGAGCAGTTCTTC
CASTQGGGDEQFF
>TRBV19|TRBJ2-2|.|.
TGTGCCAGTAGTATTGGGGCACACACCGGGGAGCTGTTTTTT
CASSIGAHTGELFF
>TRBV18|TRBJ2-1|TRBD2|.
TGTGCCAGCTCACCACTGGGGACTAGCGGGAGAGTATCCAATGAGCAGTTCTTC
CASSPLGTSGRVSNEQFF
>TRBV19|TRBJ1-5|.|.
TGTGCCAGTAGTATAGTCGGGAGCAATCAGCCCCAGCATTTT
CASSIVGSNQPQHF
>TRBV11-1|TRBJ2-1|.|.
TGTGCCAGCAGCTTACTGCGGGGGCCGTACAATGAGCAGTTCTTC
CASSLLRGPYNEQFF
>TRBV5-6|TRBJ1-5|.|.
TGTGCCAGCAGCTTGAGAAGGGGAAGCAATCAGCCCCAGCATTTT
CASSLRRGSNQPQHF
>TRBV29-1|TRBJ2-1|.|.
TGCAGCGTTGAAGGACCGGGGGATGAGCAGTTCTTC
CSVEGPGDEQFF
>TRBV5-1|TRBJ2-1|TRBD1|.
TGCGCCAGCAGCTTGCTCCCGGGACAGAGGCCTGAGCAGTTCTTC
CASSLLPGQRPEQFF
>TRBV7-2|TRBJ1-2|TRBD1|.
TGTGCCAGCAGCGGCCGGGACAGCCGAGGGGAGGGCTACACCTTC
CASSGRDSRGEGYTF
>TRBV28|TRBJ2-7|TRBD2|.
TGTGCCAGTGCGATGGGACTAGCGGGAGGATACGAGCAGTACTTC
CASAMGLAGGYEQYF
>TRBV15|TRBJ2-5|TRBD2|.
TGTGCCACCAGCAGAGCCGCGGGGGGTCAAGAGACCCAGTACTTC
CATSRAAGGQETQYF
>TRBV7-9|TRBJ1-2|.|.
TGTGCCAGCAGCTTAGGTCAGAACTATGGCTACACCTTC
CASSLGQNYGYTF
>TRBV29-1|TRBJ1-2|TRBD1|.
TGCAGCGTTGAAAAGGAGGCAGGGGGCTGGTATGGCTACACCTTC
CSVEKEAGGWYGYTF
>TRBV3-1/TRBV3-2|TRBJ1-6|.|.
TGTGCCAGCAGCCAAGGCGTACCTGAACCTAATTCACCCCTCCACTTT
CASSQGVPEPNSPLHF
>TRBV11-3|TRBJ2-5|.|.
TGTGCCAGCAGCCCCCGGTGGGCACAAGAGACCCAGTACTTC
CASSPRWAQETQYF
>TRBV29-1|TRBJ2-5|.|.
TGCAGCGCATCGGAGGGTGAAGAGACCCAGTACTTC
CSASEGEETQYF
>TRBV6-2/TRBV6-3|TRBJ1-2|TRBD1|.
TGTGCCAGCAGCCCACAGGGGATTGGCTACACCTTC
CASSPQGIGYTF
>TRBV27|TRBJ1-4|.|.
TGTGCCAGCAGTTTACTAGGGGATGGTAATGAAAAACTGTTTTTT
CASSLLGDGNEKLFF
>TRBV18|TRBJ2-1|TRBD1|.
TGTGCCAGCTCACGGGGGACAGCGAAGCAGTTCTTC
CASSRGTAKQFF
>TRBV28|TRBJ2-5|.|.
TGTGCCAGCACATTCGGGCTTGGGAGGAGGGAGACCCAGTACTTC
CASTFGLGRRETQYF
>TRBV7-9|TRBJ1-1|.|.
TGTGCCAGCAGAGGCCCAGGCGGGGGTGACACTGAAGCTTTCTTT
CASRGPGGGDTEAFF
>TRBV6-5|TRBJ2-2|.|.
TGTGCCAGCGGGGGCCCCATTAACACCGGGGAGCTGTTTTTT
CASGGPINTGELFF
>TRBV10-3|TRBJ1-1|TRBD1|once
TGTGCCATTGGTGGACAGGCGGACACTGAAGCTTTCTTT
CAIGGQADTEAFF
>TRBV28|TRBJ1-4|TRBD1|.
TGTGCCAGCAGTTTGGGGCAGGGGGCGCAGAGTGAAAAACTGTTTTTT
CASSLGQGAQSEKLFF
>TRBV28|TRBJ2-3|TRBD1|.
TGTGCCAGCAGAAAGGACAGGATCACAGATACGCAGTATTTT
CASRKDRITDTQYF
>TRBV7-2|TRBJ2-5|.|few
TGTGCCAGCAGCACGCGACTGGTGGAGGGGACCCAGTACTTC
CASSTRLVEGTQYF
>TRBV19|TRBJ2-1|TRBD2|.
TGTGCCAGTAGAGCGGGAGGCCTCTTGGGTGAGCAGTTCTTC
CASRAGGLLGEQFF
>TRBV2|TRBJ1-5|TRBD1|.
TGTGCCAGCAGCGCGACAGGGACTCAGCCCCAGCATTTT
CASSATGTQPQHF
>TRBV5-6|TRBJ2-5|TRBD2|.
TGTGCCAGCAGCTTGTACATCCTAGCGGGAGCAGTCTGGGAGACCCAGTACTTC
CASSLYILAGAVWETQYF
>TRBV27|TRBJ1-6|TRBD1|.
TGTGCCAGCAGTTGGATCTTGACAGGGGGCTTCTCACCCCTCCACTTT
CASSWILTGGFSPLHF
>TRBV5-4|TRBJ2-7|.|.
TGTGCCAGCAGCTTGTTACTAGACCCCCACGAGCAGTACTTC
CASSLLLDPHEQYF